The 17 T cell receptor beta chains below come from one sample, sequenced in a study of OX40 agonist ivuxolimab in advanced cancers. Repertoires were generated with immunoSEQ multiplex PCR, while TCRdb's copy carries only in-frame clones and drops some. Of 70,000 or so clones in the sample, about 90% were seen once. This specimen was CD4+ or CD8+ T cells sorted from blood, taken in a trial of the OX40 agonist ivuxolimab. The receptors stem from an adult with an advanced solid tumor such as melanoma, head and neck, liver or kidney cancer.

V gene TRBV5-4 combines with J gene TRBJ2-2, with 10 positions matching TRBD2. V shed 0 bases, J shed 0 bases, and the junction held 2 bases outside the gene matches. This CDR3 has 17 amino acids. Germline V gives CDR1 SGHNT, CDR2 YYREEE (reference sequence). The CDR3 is CASSLVLAGANTGELFF. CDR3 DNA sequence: TGTGCCAGCAGCTTGGTCCTAGCGGGGGCGAACACCGGGGAGCTGTTTTTT.

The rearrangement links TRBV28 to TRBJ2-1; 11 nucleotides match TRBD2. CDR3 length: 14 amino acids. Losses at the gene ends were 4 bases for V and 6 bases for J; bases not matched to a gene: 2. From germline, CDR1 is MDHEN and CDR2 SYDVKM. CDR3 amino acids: CASSSSGRFNEQFF. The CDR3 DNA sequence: TGTGCCAGCAGTTCTAGCGGGAGGTTCAATGAGCAGTTCTTC.

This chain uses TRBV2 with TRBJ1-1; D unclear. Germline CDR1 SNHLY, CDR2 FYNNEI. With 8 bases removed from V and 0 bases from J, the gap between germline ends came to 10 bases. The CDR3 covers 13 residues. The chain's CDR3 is CASRRELNTEAFF. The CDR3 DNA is TGTGCCAGCCGACGGGAGCTGAACACTGAAGCTTTCTTT.

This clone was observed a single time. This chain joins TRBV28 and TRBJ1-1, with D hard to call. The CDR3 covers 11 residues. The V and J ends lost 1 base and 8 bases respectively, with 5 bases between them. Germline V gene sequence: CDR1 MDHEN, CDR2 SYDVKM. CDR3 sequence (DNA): TGTGCCAGCAGTTTATTAGGGGAAGCTTTCTTT. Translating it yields CASSLLGEAFF.

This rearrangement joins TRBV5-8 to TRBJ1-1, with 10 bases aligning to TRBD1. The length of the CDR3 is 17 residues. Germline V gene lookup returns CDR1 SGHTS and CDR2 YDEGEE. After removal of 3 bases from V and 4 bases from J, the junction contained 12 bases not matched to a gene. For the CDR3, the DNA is TGTGCCAGCAGCTGGGGGGACAGGGGAATTGGAGGCACTGAAGCTTTCTTT. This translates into CASSWGDRGIGGTEAFF.

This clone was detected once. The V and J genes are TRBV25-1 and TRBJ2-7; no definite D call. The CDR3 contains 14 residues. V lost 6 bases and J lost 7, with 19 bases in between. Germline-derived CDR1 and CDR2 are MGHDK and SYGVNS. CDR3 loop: CASRDAGPRKEQYF. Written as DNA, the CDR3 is TGTGCCAGCAGAGACGCCGGGCCCCGGAAAGAGCAGTACTTC.

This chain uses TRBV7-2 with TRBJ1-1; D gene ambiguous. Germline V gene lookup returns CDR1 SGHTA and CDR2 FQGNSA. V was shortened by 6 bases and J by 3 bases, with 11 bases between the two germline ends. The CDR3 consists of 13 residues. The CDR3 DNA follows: TGTGCCAGCAGAATAGGGTTAGACACTGAAGCTTTCTTT. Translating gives CASRIGLDTEAFF.

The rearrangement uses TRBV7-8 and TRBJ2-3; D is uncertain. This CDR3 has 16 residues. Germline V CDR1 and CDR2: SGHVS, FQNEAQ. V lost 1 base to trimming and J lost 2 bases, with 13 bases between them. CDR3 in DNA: TGTGCCAGCAGCTTAGTAGTGGGATCCGACACAGATACGCAGTATTTT. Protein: CASSLVVGSDTDTQYF.

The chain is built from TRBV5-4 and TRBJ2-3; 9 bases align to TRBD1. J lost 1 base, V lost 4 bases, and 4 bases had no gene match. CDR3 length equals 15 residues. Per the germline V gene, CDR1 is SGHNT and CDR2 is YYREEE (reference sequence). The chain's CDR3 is CASSKGQGGTDTQYF. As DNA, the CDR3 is TGTGCCAGCAGCAAGGGACAGGGTGGCACAGATACGCAGTATTTT.

The CDR3 reads CASSHRQYGYTF. The CDR3 nucleotides read TGTGCCAGCAGCCACCGACAGTATGGCTACACCTTC. This chain connects TRBV13 to TRBJ1-2; D possibly corresponds to TRBD1 (5 bases). Germline V gives CDR1 PRHDT, CDR2 FYEKMQ (reference sequence). The CDR3 is 12 residues long. V lost 5 bases to trimming and J lost 5 bases, with 9 bases between them.

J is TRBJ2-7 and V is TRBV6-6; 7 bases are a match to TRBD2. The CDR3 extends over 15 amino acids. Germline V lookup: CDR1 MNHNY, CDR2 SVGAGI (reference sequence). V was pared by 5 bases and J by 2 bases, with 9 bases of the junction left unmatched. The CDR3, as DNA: TGTGCCAGCAGTCGAAGTCTAGCGGCAGCCTACGAGCAGTACTTC. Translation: CASSRSLAAAYEQYF.

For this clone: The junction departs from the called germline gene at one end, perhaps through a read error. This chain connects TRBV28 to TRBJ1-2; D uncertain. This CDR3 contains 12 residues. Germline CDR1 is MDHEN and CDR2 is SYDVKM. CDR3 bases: TGTACCAGCAGTCCCGGGAGGTATGGCTACACCTTC. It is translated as CTSSPGRYGYTF.

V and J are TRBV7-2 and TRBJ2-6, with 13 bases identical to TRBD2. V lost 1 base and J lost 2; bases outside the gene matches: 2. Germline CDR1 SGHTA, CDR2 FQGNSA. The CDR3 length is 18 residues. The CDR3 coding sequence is TGTGCCAGCAGCTTAGTCGGACTAGCGGGAGCTGGGGCCAACGTCCTGACTTTC. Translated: CASSLVGLAGAGANVLTF.

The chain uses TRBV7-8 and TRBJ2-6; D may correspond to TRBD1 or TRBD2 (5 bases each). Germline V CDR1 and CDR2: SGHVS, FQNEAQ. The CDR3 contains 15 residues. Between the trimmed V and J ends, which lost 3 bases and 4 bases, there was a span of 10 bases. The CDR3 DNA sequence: TGTGCCAGCAGCTTTGGGACGGCCGGGGCCAACGTCCTGACTTTC. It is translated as CASSFGTAGANVLTF.

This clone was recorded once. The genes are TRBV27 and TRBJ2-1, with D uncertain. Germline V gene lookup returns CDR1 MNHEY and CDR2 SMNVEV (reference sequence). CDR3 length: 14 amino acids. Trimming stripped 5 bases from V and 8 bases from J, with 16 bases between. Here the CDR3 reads CASSPYSRLHEQFF. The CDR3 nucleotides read TGTGCCAGCAGTCCCTATTCGCGGCTGCATGAGCAGTTCTTC.

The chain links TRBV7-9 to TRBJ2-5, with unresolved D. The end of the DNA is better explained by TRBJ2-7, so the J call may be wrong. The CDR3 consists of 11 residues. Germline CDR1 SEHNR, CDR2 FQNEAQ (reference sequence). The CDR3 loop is CASSSAYEQYF. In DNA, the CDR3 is TGTGCCAGCAGCTCCGCCTACGAGCAGTACTTC.

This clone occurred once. The CDR3 region has the DNA TGTGCCAGCACCCGGGACGGCTATGGCTACACCTTC. Encoded protein: CASTRDGYGYTF. The gene calls are TRBV5-4 and TRBJ1-2; a weak D match, TRBD1 (5 bases). CDR1 SGHNT and CDR2 YYREEE come from the germline V gene (reference sequence). Trimming pared 6 bases from V and 4 bases from J, leaving 10 bases between. This CDR3 is built from 12 residues.